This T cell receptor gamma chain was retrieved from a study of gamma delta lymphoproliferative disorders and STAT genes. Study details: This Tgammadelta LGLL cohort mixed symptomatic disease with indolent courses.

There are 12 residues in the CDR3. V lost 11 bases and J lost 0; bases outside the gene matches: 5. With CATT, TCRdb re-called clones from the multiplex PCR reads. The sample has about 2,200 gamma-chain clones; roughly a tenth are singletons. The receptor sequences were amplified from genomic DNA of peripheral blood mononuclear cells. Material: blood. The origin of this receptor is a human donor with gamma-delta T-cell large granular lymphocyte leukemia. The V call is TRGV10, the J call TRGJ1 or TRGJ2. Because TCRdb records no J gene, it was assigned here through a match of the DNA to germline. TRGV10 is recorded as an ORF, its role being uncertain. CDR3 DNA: TGTGCTGCGCCGTTGAATTATTATAAGAAACTCTTT. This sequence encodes CAAPLNYYKKLF.